These T cell receptor beta chains were read from a single sample in a study of shared clonotypes between healthy human individuals. TCRdb's copy holds only in-frame clones and misses some; the assay was immunoSEQ multiplex PCR. Of some 490,000 clones detected, about 84% appear once; the ten largest clones hold roughly 13%. The sequencing sample was made of PBMCs. The receptors shown here come from a woman between 35 and 50 years old in good health. Some clones in this sample may be carry-over from other donors' samples. CDR3s include the opening cysteine and the closing phenylalanine or tryptophan. A D gene is named only where the DNA matches it firmly. Expanded clones get a size class; other rows say once, few or many, or leave the size out.

J gene: TRBJ1-2; clone size: NA; V gene: TRBV10-3; D gene: NA; CDR3 protein: CAISTDRDYGYTF; CDR3 DNA: TGTGCCATCAGTACGGACAGAGATTATGGCTACACCTTC
J gene: TRBJ2-5; clone size: NA; V gene: TRBV28; D gene: NA; CDR3 protein: CASRRPQTRLRETQYF; CDR3 DNA: TGTGCCAGCAGACGACCTCAGACTAGATTGAGGGAGACCCAGTACTTC
J gene: TRBJ2-1; clone size: NA; V gene: TRBV29-1; D gene: NA; CDR3 protein: CSVGAGYNEQFF; CDR3 DNA: TGCAGCGTTGGGGCTGGCTACAATGAGCAGTTCTTC
J gene: TRBJ2-5; clone size: NA; V gene: TRBV19; D gene: NA; CDR3 protein: CASSRDYQETQYF; CDR3 DNA: TGTGCCAGTAGTAGGGACTACCAAGAGACCCAGTACTTC
J gene: TRBJ1-1; clone size: NA; V gene: TRBV30; D gene: NA; CDR3 protein: CAWGAGPTEAFF; CDR3 DNA: TGTGCCTGGGGAGCGGGGCCCACTGAAGCTTTCTTT
J gene: TRBJ2-1; clone size: NA; V gene: TRBV11-2; D gene: NA; CDR3 protein: CASSLGSVPYNEQFF; CDR3 DNA: TGTGCCAGCAGCTTGGGTAGCGTGCCGTACAATGAGCAGTTCTTC
J gene: TRBJ2-5; clone size: NA; V gene: TRBV5-1; D gene: NA; CDR3 protein: CASSLEGETQYF; CDR3 DNA: TGCGCCAGCAGCTTGGAGGGGGAGACCCAGTACTTC
J gene: TRBJ2-7; clone size: NA; V gene: TRBV15; D gene: NA; CDR3 protein: CATSRERTSSYEQYF; CDR3 DNA: TGTGCCACCAGCAGAGAACGGACGAGCTCCTACGAGCAGTACTTC
J gene: TRBJ1-1; clone size: few; V gene: TRBV30; D gene: TRBD1; CDR3 protein: CAWTSTGEVAEAFF; CDR3 DNA: TGTGCCTGGACATCGACAGGGGAAGTGGCTGAAGCTTTCTTT
J gene: TRBJ2-2; clone size: few; V gene: TRBV4-1; D gene: TRBD1; CDR3 protein: CASSRLQGSTTGELFF; CDR3 DNA: TGCGCCAGCAGCCGCCTACAGGGGTCGACCACCGGGGAGCTGTTTTTT
J gene: TRBJ1-3; clone size: many; V gene: TRBV25-1; D gene: NA; CDR3 protein: CASRSGPGSGNTIYF; CDR3 DNA: TGTGCCAGCAGGTCTGGCCCCGGCTCTGGAAACACCATATATTTT
J gene: TRBJ2-5; clone size: NA; V gene: TRBV11-2; D gene: NA; CDR3 protein: CASSWGRSSETQYF; CDR3 DNA: TGTGCCAGCAGCTGGGGACGTAGTTCGGAGACCCAGTACTTC
J gene: TRBJ2-5; clone size: NA; V gene: TRBV6-6; D gene: TRBD2; CDR3 protein: CASSLPTSDGETQYF; CDR3 DNA: TGTGCCAGCAGTTTGCCGACTAGCGATGGTGAGACCCAGTACTTC
J gene: TRBJ2-4; clone size: NA; V gene: TRBV27; D gene: NA; CDR3 protein: CASSSRDWGNIRYF; CDR3 DNA: TGTGCCAGCAGTTCCCGGGACTGGGGAAACATTCGGTACTTC
J gene: TRBJ2-7; clone size: NA; V gene: TRBV28; D gene: TRBD2; CDR3 protein: CASRPPGLAGGPGYF; CDR3 DNA: TGTGCCAGCCGCCCTCCGGGACTAGCGGGAGGGCCGGGGTACTTC
J gene: TRBJ1-4; clone size: NA; V gene: TRBV30; D gene: NA; CDR3 protein: CAWSPRGANEKLFF; CDR3 DNA: TGTGCCTGGAGTCCGAGGGGGGCTAATGAAAAACTGTTTTTT
J gene: TRBJ1-2; clone size: NA; V gene: TRBV28; D gene: TRBD1; CDR3 protein: CASSSGTEVYGYTF; CDR3 DNA: TGTGCCAGCAGTTCCGGGACAGAGGTCTATGGCTACACCTTC
J gene: TRBJ2-3; clone size: NA; V gene: TRBV27; D gene: TRBD2; CDR3 protein: CASSLSNTGLVLYTQYF; CDR3 DNA: TGTGCCAGCAGTTTATCGAATACTGGACTAGTGTTATATACGCAGTATTTT
J gene: TRBJ1-3; clone size: NA; V gene: TRBV18; D gene: NA; CDR3 protein: CASSYAGDSGNTIYF; CDR3 DNA: TGTGCCAGCTCATATGCAGGGGACTCTGGAAACACCATATATTTT
J gene: TRBJ1-3; clone size: NA; V gene: TRBV7-6; D gene: NA; CDR3 protein: CASSWRRGSGNTIYF; CDR3 DNA: TGTGCCAGCAGCTGGAGAAGGGGCTCTGGAAACACCATATATTTT
J gene: TRBJ2-7; clone size: NA; V gene: TRBV6-5; D gene: NA; CDR3 protein: CASSPPYEQYF; CDR3 DNA: TGTGCCAGCAGCCCCCCCTACGAGCAGTACTTC
J gene: TRBJ2-1; clone size: once; V gene: TRBV19; D gene: TRBD2; CDR3 protein: CASSRTSGSLYNEQFF; CDR3 DNA: TGTGCCAGTAGTCGAACTAGCGGGAGTTTATACAATGAGCAGTTCTTC
J gene: TRBJ2-1; clone size: NA; V gene: TRBV19; D gene: TRBD1; CDR3 protein: CASSSPGGFHNEQFF; CDR3 DNA: TGTGCCAGTAGTTCTCCAGGGGGCTTCCACAATGAGCAGTTCTTC
J gene: TRBJ2-7; clone size: NA; V gene: TRBV7-2; D gene: NA; CDR3 protein: CASSLMSAGPRLEQYF; CDR3 DNA: TGTGCCAGCAGCTTAATGTCAGCGGGCCCTCGCTTGGAGCAGTACTTC
J gene: TRBJ2-7; clone size: NA; V gene: TRBV4-1; D gene: TRBD2; CDR3 protein: CASSQTIPGLAGGRHEQYF; CDR3 DNA: TGCGCCAGCAGCCAAACGATTCCGGGACTAGCGGGAGGAAGACACGAGCAGTACTTC
J gene: TRBJ1-1; clone size: NA; V gene: TRBV2; D gene: TRBD1; CDR3 protein: CASKGQGRTEAFF; CDR3 DNA: TGTGCCAGCAAGGGACAGGGTAGAACTGAAGCTTTCTTT
J gene: TRBJ1-1; clone size: NA; V gene: TRBV27; D gene: TRBD1; CDR3 protein: CASSLRRGLWGTEAFF; CDR3 DNA: TGTGCCAGCAGTTTACGCAGGGGGCTATGGGGCACTGAAGCTTTCTTT
J gene: TRBJ2-2; clone size: few; V gene: TRBV4-2; D gene: TRBD2; CDR3 protein: CASSQGAGGSGELFF; CDR3 DNA: TGTGCCAGCAGCCAAGGGGCGGGAGGGTCCGGGGAGCTGTTTTTT
J gene: TRBJ1-2; clone size: many; V gene: TRBV7-9; D gene: NA; CDR3 protein: CASSPITGGYTF; CDR3 DNA: TGTGCCAGCAGCCCCATTACAGGAGGCTACACCTTC
J gene: TRBJ1-1; clone size: NA; V gene: TRBV5-1; D gene: TRBD1; CDR3 protein: CASSLGTGLDTEAFF; CDR3 DNA: TGCGCCAGCAGCCTAGGGACAGGATTGGACACTGAAGCTTTCTTT
J gene: TRBJ2-6; clone size: NA; V gene: TRBV19; D gene: NA; CDR3 protein: CASRAPASGANVLTF; CDR3 DNA: TGTGCCAGTAGAGCCCCAGCCTCTGGGGCCAACGTCCTGACTTTC
J gene: TRBJ2-5; clone size: NA; V gene: TRBV30; D gene: NA; CDR3 protein: CACSEGGSQETRYF; CDR3 DNA: TGTGCCTGTAGTGAAGGAGGCAGTCAAGAGACCCGGTACTTC
J gene: TRBJ1-1; clone size: NA; V gene: TRBV25-1; D gene: NA; CDR3 protein: CASSVHCGHNTEAFF; CDR3 DNA: TGTGCCAGCAGTGTACACTGTGGACATAACACTGAAGCTTTCTTT